This T cell receptor beta chain was recovered during a study of T cell changes during pregnancy in multiple sclerosis. Some clones are missing from TCRdb's copy, which holds only in-frame ones; the method was immunoSEQ multiplex PCR. The profile shows roughly 50,000 clones, approximately 92% of them singletons. Germline V gene lookup returns CDR1 LNHDA and CDR2 SQIVND (reference sequence). The CDR3 extends over 15 amino acids. The V gene end was trimmed by 3 bases and the J gene end by 4 bases; junction bases not matched to a gene: 8. The sequencing used peripheral blood, collected after pregnancy. J is TRBJ1-1 and V is TRBV19, with 7 positions matching TRBD1. This clonotype originated in a female donor in good health, enrolled as a control in a pregnancy study. CDR3: CASSISGRGTTEAFF. In DNA, the CDR3 is TGTGCCAGTAGTATCTCCGGCAGGGGGACCACTGAAGCTTTCTTT.